The TCR beta chain under discussion was sequenced for a study of blood T cell repertoires in COVID-19. This clone was observed a few times. Sequenced by immunoSEQ multiplex PCR; TCRdb stores in-frame clones only, minus some. This sample carries some 200,000 clones, around 86% of them seen once, and the ten largest clones take 7% to 9%. This CDR3 contains 15 residues. The germline CDR1 and CDR2 sequences are SGHRS and YFSETQ. Trimming took off 0 bases at V and 4 bases at J, with 10 bases between the two ends. The receptor comes from a man younger than 40 in a cohort exposed to, infected with or recovered from COVID-19 (not recorded which). Sample: PBMCs or T cells enriched from blood (not recorded which). The chain links TRBV5-1 to TRBJ1-4; D might be TRBD1 (6 bases). CDR3: CASSLAGTSNEKLFF. In DNA, the CDR3 is TGCGCCAGCAGCTTGGCCGGGACAAGTAATGAAAAACTGTTTTTT.